This T cell receptor (beta chain) appears in the sequencing data of a study of cytomegalovirus exposure and HLA in healthy donors. Study-wide points: Reportedly, HLA-A and HLA-B alleles of most subjects were accurately predicted from TCR beta.

The V end was cut by 1 base, the J end by 4 bases, with 13 bases between. CDR1 MGHRA and CDR2 YSYEKL come from the germline V gene. The CDR3 consists of 15 residues. The PCR used 60 Vbeta and 13 Jbeta primers. Repertoires were generated with immunoSEQ multiplex PCR, while TCRdb's copy carries only in-frame clones and drops some. The data show about 130,000 clones, 80% seen once. On this clone itself: What it recognizes is unknown.

The chain links TRBV4-1 to TRBJ1-1; D gene unclear. The sample comprised PBMCs. The receptor was derived from a man in his thirties or forties in good health and CMV-seronegative. CDR3 nucleotides: TGCGCCAGCAGCCAAGTACTGGGAGTCGGCACTGAAGCTTTCTTT. This codes for CASSQVLGVGTEAFF.